One and the same sample provided the 20 T cell receptor beta chains below, sequenced in a study of T cell repertoires in cytomegalovirus infection. Via MiXCR, TCRdb re-called the reads, giving one row per CDR3 protein. The repertoire holds 680,000 or so distinct CDR3 sequences, 33% seen once, with 15% to 20% in the top ten. Their antigens are not known. The source was cultured PBMCs, collected from culture after CMV antigen stimulation. Receptors were obtained from a human donor in good health (CMV status not recorded). Some clones in this sample may be carry-over from other donors' samples.

V is TRBV6-2 or TRBV6-3 and J is TRBJ2-7; TRBD2 aligns across 10 bases. The germline gives CDR1 MNHEY, CDR2 SVGEGT. Trimming cost V 2 bases and J 6 bases; bases outside gene matches: 1. The CDR3 totals 13 residues. This CDR3 is CASSYGTSVEQYF. The CDR3 bases are TGTGCCAGCAGTTACGGGACTAGCGTCGAGCAGTACTTC.

This clonotype occurred many times. The chain has TRBV7-2 and TRBJ1-5; 7 nucleotides align to TRBD1. There are 16 residues in the CDR3. The germline gives CDR1 SGHTA, CDR2 FQGNSA. V gave up 7 bases and J gave up 1 base; unmatched junction bases: 10. The CDR3 region has the DNA TGTGCCAGCACCCGGGACAGTCTGTCGAGCAATCAGCCCCAGCATTTT. Its translation is CASTRDSLSSNQPQHF.

This chain links TRBV20-1 with TRBJ2-3, with a possible D match to TRBD2 (7 bases). The CDR3 length is 14 residues. The germline V gene has CDR1 DFQATT and CDR2 SNEGSKA (reference sequence). Trimming stripped 7 bases from V and 2 bases from J, with 16 bases between. CDR3 coding DNA: TGCAGTGTCAGAGGGGGAGGGCCCACAGATACGCAGTATTTT. This encodes CSVRGGGPTDTQYF.

The chain is built from TRBV3-1 and TRBJ2-5; D might be TRBD2 (5 bases). Looked up from germline, CDR1 is LGHDT and CDR2 is YNNKEL (reference sequence). This CDR3 spans 15 amino acids. With 0 bases removed from V and 5 bases from J, the gap between germline ends came to 13 bases. The CDR3 is CASSQDLVGGETQYF. The CDR3 DNA is TGTGCCAGCAGCCAAGATTTGGTTGGCGGGGAGACCCAGTACTTC.

This clonotype was detected only a few times. CDR3 region: CASTARPPVRNYEQYF. The CDR3 DNA reads TGTGCCAGCACCGCCCGCCCCCCTGTCAGGAACTACGAGCAGTACTTC. The chain joins TRBV6-2 or TRBV6-3 to TRBJ2-7; D is undetermined. CDR3 length equals 16 residues. In germline, CDR1 is MNHEY, CDR2 SVGEGT. The V end lost 7 bases, the J end lost 3 bases, and 22 bases lay between the germline ends.

This chain joins TRBV20-1 and TRBJ2-1, with D possibly TRBD1 on 6 matching bases. This CDR3 is 14 amino acids long. Looked up from germline, CDR1 is DFQATT and CDR2 is SNEGSKA (reference sequence). V was clipped by 3 bases and J by 5 bases, with 14 bases between them. This CDR3 is CSASRGPENNEQFF. For the CDR3, the DNA is TGCAGTGCTAGCAGGGGACCGGAAAACAATGAGCAGTTCTTC.

The J gene is TRBJ1-2, the V gene TRBV6-2 or TRBV6-3, with a weak D call TRBD1 (5 bases). The CDR3 has 13 amino acids. The V and J ends lost 5 bases and 7 bases respectively, with 14 bases between them. CDR1 is MNHEY, CDR2 SVGEGT, per germline. The chain's CDR3 is CASSPQGISGYTF. For the CDR3, the DNA is TGTGCCAGCAGTCCTCAGGGAATTAGTGGCTACACCTTC.

The chain links TRBV7-6 to TRBJ2-5; D unclear. With 2 bases removed from V and 3 bases from J, the gap between germline ends came to 16 bases. The CDR3 contains 16 residues. Germline loops: CDR1 SGHVS, CDR2 FNYEAQ. DNA of the CDR3: TGTGCCAGCAGCTTAAGGGCTTTAGCTTGGGAAGAGACCCAGTACTTC. Encoded protein: CASSLRALAWEETQYF.

A remark on this clonotype: A junction end diverges from the germline sequence, so it may reflect a read error. This chain joins TRBV20-1 and TRBJ2-7; D not certain. The germline gives CDR1 DFQATT, CDR2 SNEGSKA (reference sequence). The CDR3 extends over 14 amino acids. The CDR3 region is CSARDPNRNYEQYF. CDR3 sequence (DNA): TGCAGTGCTCGAGACCCTAACAGAAACTACGAGCAGTACTTC.

This clonotype was seen more than once but under ten times. CDR3 in DNA: TGTGCCAGCGCCGGGACAGGGGCCAACTCCTATAATTCACCCCTCCACTTT. Its translation: CASAGTGANSYNSPLHF. The chain uses TRBV2 and TRBJ1-6, with 10 bases fitting TRBD1. CDR3 size: 17 residues. CDR1 and CDR2 from the germline V gene are SNHLY and FYNNEI. With V trimmed by 8 bases and J by 0 bases, 7 bases remained unmatched.

This clonotype appeared once. The rearrangement links TRBV7-9 to TRBJ1-1, with D maybe TRBD1 (5 bases). Trimming removed 5 bases at V and 7 bases at J, with 14 bases between. The CDR3 length is 13 residues. Germline CDR1 is SEHNR and CDR2 is FQNEAQ (reference sequence). The CDR3 DNA follows: TGTGCCAGCAGCACCTTAGGGGCGGATGAAGCTTTCTTT. As protein: CASSTLGADEAFF.

This rearrangement joins TRBV20-1 to TRBJ2-1; 10 positions match TRBD2. This CDR3 region has 15 residues. CDR1 and CDR2 (germline): DFQATT, SNEGSKA (reference sequence). Trimming took 2 bases from V and 3 from J; bases not matched to a gene: 4. The CDR3 spells CSARSLAGIYNEQFF. The CDR3 region has the DNA TGCAGTGCTAGATCACTAGCGGGAATCTACAATGAGCAGTTCTTC.

The chain couples TRBV27 to TRBJ2-7, with TRBD2 as a possible D gene (7 bases). V lost 2 bases and J lost 2, with 10 bases in between. This CDR3 region has 14 residues. Germline CDR1 reads MNHEY; CDR2 reads SMNVEV (reference sequence). In DNA form, the CDR3 reads TGTGCCAGCAGTTTAATAGGGGGGGCCTACGAGCAGTACTTC. This codes for CASSLIGGAYEQYF.

The rearrangement joins TRBV6-5 to TRBJ2-7, with 9 positions matching TRBD1. Germline loops: CDR1 MNHEY, CDR2 SVGAGI. The CDR3 is 14 residues long. J gave up 2 bases and V 6 bases, and 5 bases lay outside the gene matches. The CDR3 region has the DNA TGTGCCAGCAGCGACCACAGGGGGCCCTACGAGCAGTACTTC. It is translated as CASSDHRGPYEQYF.

The chain couples TRBV5-6 to TRBJ2-2; a weak D match, TRBD1 (6 bases). V lost 4 bases and J lost 3, with 10 bases in between. The CDR3 runs to 14 residues. Germline V CDR1 and CDR2: SGHDT, YYEEEE. The CDR3 here is CASSIQGYTGELFF. The CDR3 DNA sequence: TGTGCCAGCAGCATCCAGGGGTACACCGGGGAGCTGTTTTTT. The full variable domain, its missing parts supplied by reference TRBV5-6 and TRBJ2-2, is DAGVTQSPTHLIKTRGQQVTLRCSPKSGHDTVSWYQQALGQGPQFIFQYYEEEERQRGNFPDRFSGHQFPNYSSELNVNALLLGDSALYLCASSIQGYTGELFFGEGSRLTVL.

This clonotype was observed at least ten times. CDR3 DNA sequence: TGTGCCAGCAGCCTGAGTAACGGTGAGCAGTTCTTC. Its translation is CASSLSNGEQFF. The chain employs TRBV7-2 and TRBJ2-1; D unresolved. Germline assignment: CDR1 SGHTA and CDR2 FQGNSA. The CDR3 contains 12 residues. V lost 5 bases and J lost 9, with 11 bases in between.

In its sample, this clonotype was seen a few times. The CDR3 reads CASSHRGASRSDTQYF. CDR3 sequence (DNA): TGCGCCAGCAGCCACCGAGGGGCTAGCAGATCAGATACGCAGTATTTT. The rearrangement uses TRBV4-3 and TRBJ2-3; tentatively, D is TRBD1 or TRBD2 (5 bases each). CDR3 length equals 16 residues. V shed 3 bases and J shed 4 bases, with 17 bases lying between them. Per the germline V gene, CDR1 is LGHNA and CDR2 is YSLEER.

This clonotype was observed a few times. This chain joins TRBV12-3 or TRBV12-4 and TRBJ2-7; maybe TRBD2 (6 bases). Trimming left V 4 bases short and J 5 bases short, with 9 bases between. This CDR3 is built from 12 residues. The DNA for the CDR3 is TGTGCCAGCAGTTCAGGAGGGGACGAGCAGTACTTC. The encoded protein is CASSSGGDEQYF.

Turning to this clonotype: An end of the junction does not agree with germline; a read error may underlie this. The chain employs TRBV19 and TRBJ2-2; 8 bases are a match to TRBD2. The CDR3 totals 16 residues. Germline loops: CDR1 LNHDA, CDR2 SQIVND (reference sequence). The CDR3 spells CASSRLAGPDTRELFF. The CDR3 DNA sequence: TGTGCCAGTAGTAGGTTAGCGGGACCGGACACCAGGGAGCTGTTTTTT.

The chain employs TRBV6-6 and TRBJ2-1; 10 nucleotides agree with TRBD2. There are 17 residues in the CDR3. V trimming: 2 bases; J trimming: 8 bases; junction bases outside the gene matches: 12. The germline V gene has CDR1 MNHNY and CDR2 SVGAGI (reference sequence). The CDR3 DNA follows: TGTGCCAGCAGTTACGTCAGCGGGAGGGCCCCGACGGATGAGCAGTTCTTC. This translates into CASSYVSGRAPTDEQFF.